The 17 T cell receptor beta chains reported below all come from one sample, sequenced in a study of technical replicates of blood from a few donors. Method: immunoSEQ multiplex PCR; TCRdb's copy keeps in-frame clones and lacks some. The repertoire holds 75,000 to 90,000 clones, 95% seen once, with around 0.3% in the top ten. Sequencing input: T cells isolated from PBMCs. These receptors originate from a human donor in good health.

The gene calls are TRBV6-6 and TRBJ1-4, with D possibly TRBD1 on 5 matching bases. The V and J ends lost 0 bases and 8 bases respectively, with 7 bases between them. The CDR3 has 13 residues. Germline assignment: CDR1 MNHNY and CDR2 SVGAGI (reference sequence). The CDR3 here is CASSYSKGEKLFF. The CDR3 bases are TGTGCCAGCAGTTACTCCAAGGGGGAAAAACTGTTTTTT.

The chain has TRBV6-5 and TRBJ1-4; D is unresolved. Germline CDR1 is MNHEY and CDR2 is SVGAGI. This CDR3 is 14 amino acids long. V was clipped by 5 bases and J by 4 bases, with 11 bases between them. CDR3: CASSVGQNNEKLFF. The CDR3, as DNA: TGTGCCAGCAGTGTTGGTCAGAATAATGAAAAACTGTTTTTT.

V is TRBV2 and J is TRBJ2-2; D is possibly TRBD1 (6 bases). The CDR3 length is 12 residues. Trimming removed 5 bases from V and 7 bases from J, with 8 bases in between. The V gene's germline CDR1 is SNHLY and CDR2 FYNNEI. This CDR3 reads CASSQGNGELFF. The CDR3 DNA is TGTGCCAGCAGTCAGGGGAACGGGGAGCTGTTTTTT. Based on the CDR3 plus reference TRBV2 and TRBJ2-2, the full variable domain is EPEVTQTPSHQVTQMGQEVILRCVPISNHLYFYWYRQILGQKVEFLVSFYNNEISEKSEIFDDQFSVERPDGSNFTLKIRSTKLEDSAMYFCASSQGNGELFFGEGSRLTVL.

The genes are TRBV5-1 and TRBJ2-7, with D perhaps matching TRBD2 (6 bases). V shed 4 bases and J shed 3 bases, with 11 bases lying between them. Looked up from germline, CDR1 is SGHRS and CDR2 is YFSETQ. The CDR3 runs to 13 residues. CDR3: CASSAGLRYEQYF. In DNA, the CDR3 is TGCGCCAGCAGCGCGGGACTTCGCTACGAGCAGTACTTC.

The gene calls are TRBV5-6 and TRBJ1-3, with 8 bases identical to TRBD1. J gave up 0 bases and V 4 bases, and 3 bases lay outside the gene matches. The germline CDR1 and CDR2 sequences are SGHDT and YYEEEE. The CDR3 covers 15 residues. CDR3 in DNA: TGTGCCAGCAGCGCAGGACAGGGCTCTGGAAACACCATATATTTT. It translates to CASSAGQGSGNTIYF.

V is TRBV11-2 and J is TRBJ2-7, with 7 nucleotides matching TRBD2. Trimming at V came to 5 bases and at J to 4 bases, leaving 14 bases not matched to a gene. From germline, CDR1 is SGHAT and CDR2 FQNNGV. This CDR3 contains 16 residues. This CDR3 is CASSPSDGLVGYEQYF. In DNA, the CDR3 is TGTGCCAGCAGCCCTAGCGATGGACTAGTGGGGTACGAGCAGTACTTC.

This chain links TRBV7-2 with TRBJ2-7; TRBD2 aligns across 12 bases. J was trimmed by 4 bases and V by 5 bases; bases with no gene match: 6. Germline V gives CDR1 SGHTA, CDR2 FQGNSA. This CDR3 has 15 residues. CDR3 DNA sequence: TGTGCCAGCAGCCTGACTAGCGGGAGTGGGTACGAGCAGTACTTC. It codes for CASSLTSGSGYEQYF.

The CDR3 loop is CASSLPRTGMYEQYF. CDR3 bases: TGTGCCAGCAGCTTGCCCAGGACAGGGATGTACGAGCAGTACTTC. The chain couples TRBV5-6 to TRBJ2-7; 8 nucleotides match TRBD1. The CDR3 spans 15 residues. V trimming: 1 base; J trimming: 4 bases; junction bases outside the gene matches: 7. Per the germline V gene, CDR1 is SGHDT and CDR2 is YYEEEE.

The gene calls are TRBV5-4 and TRBJ2-5, with TRBD1 matching over 8 bases. The CDR3 totals 15 residues. The J segment lost 4 bases and the V segment lost 6 bases, leaving 11 bases of the junction unmatched. Germline values: CDR1 SGHNT, CDR2 YYREEE (reference sequence). CDR3 sequence reads: CASTPAGTGGETQYF. The CDR3, as DNA: TGTGCCAGCACCCCGGCGGGCACAGGGGGAGAGACCCAGTACTTC.

The chain links TRBV5-6 to TRBJ2-7; TRBD2 might be the D (6 bases). The CDR3 loop spans 15 amino acids. Germline V gene sequence: CDR1 SGHDT, CDR2 YYEEEE. With 0 bases removed from V and 4 bases from J, the gap between germline ends came to 14 bases. CDR3 amino acids: CASSLGSLAKYEQYF. For the CDR3, the DNA is TGTGCCAGCAGCTTGGGTTCACTAGCTAAGTACGAGCAGTACTTC. The complete variable domain, with remaining parts taken from reference TRBV5-6 and TRBJ2-7, reads DAGVTQSPTHLIKTRGQQVTLRCSPKSGHDTVSWYQQALGQGPQFIFQYYEEEERQRGNFPDRFSGHQFPNYSSELNVNALLLGDSALYLCASSLGSLAKYEQYFGPGTRLTVT.

CDR3 nucleotide sequence: TGTGCCAGCAGCAAAGGGCCTCGGGGACAGGGGAACTATGGCTACACCTTC. It is translated as CASSKGPRGQGNYGYTF. The chain recombines TRBV21-1 with TRBJ1-2; whether TRBD1, the table's D call, matches the DNA was not checked. TRBV21-1 is given as a pseudogene. This CDR3 is 17 amino acids long.

This sequence joins TRBV7-9 and TRBJ1-3, with TRBD1 matching over 8 bases. This CDR3 comprises 16 residues. Germline CDR1 reads SEHNR; CDR2 reads FQNEAQ (reference sequence). V shed 5 bases and J 2 bases; nucleotides not matched to a gene: 8. DNA for the CDR3: TGTGCCAGCAGCGCCGGGACAGGCACGGCTGGAAACACCATATATTTT. Amino acids: CASSAGTGTAGNTIYF.

The V gene is TRBV4-1, the J gene TRBJ2-3, with 9 nucleotides matching TRBD1. The CDR3 runs 16 residues. Looked up from germline, CDR1 is MGHRA and CDR2 is YSYEKL. Trimming took 6 bases from V and 0 from J; bases not matched to a gene: 7. The chain's CDR3 is CASRLQQGASTDTQYF. In nucleotides, the CDR3 is TGCGCCAGCAGATTACAACAGGGGGCAAGCACAGATACGCAGTATTTT.

DNA for the CDR3: TGTGTCAGAAGCCGGGCGGGGGTAAGAACTGAAGCTTTCTTT. This translates into CVRSRAGVRTEAFF. The chain joins TRBV7-5 to TRBJ1-1. TRBV7-5 is a documented pseudogene. This CDR3 spans 14 amino acids.

V gene TRBV11-2 combines with J gene TRBJ1-4, with D unresolved. The V end was cut by 1 base, the J end by 6 bases, with 9 bases between. Germline V CDR1 and CDR2: SGHAT, FQNNGV. There are 14 residues in the CDR3. This CDR3 reads CASSLGRGYEKLFF. CDR3 in DNA: TGTGCCAGCAGCTTAGGCAGAGGCTATGAAAAACTGTTTTTT.

This clone was counted once. This chain joins TRBV4-1 and TRBJ2-1; TRBD2 is a possible D gene (5 bases). There are 15 residues in the CDR3. Germline V gene lookup returns CDR1 MGHRA and CDR2 YSYEKL. Trimming took 0 bases from V and 10 from J, leaving 16 bases between them. The CDR3 is CASSQDSREGREQFF. In nucleotides, the CDR3 is TGCGCCAGCAGCCAAGATTCAAGAGAGGGAAGAGAGCAGTTCTTC.

This chain uses TRBV11-2 with TRBJ2-1; D unresolved. The V gene's germline CDR1 is SGHAT and CDR2 FQNNGV. The CDR3 spans 12 residues. V lost 2 bases, J lost 8 bases, and 7 bases lay in between. CDR3 loop: CASSLLSDEQFF. The CDR3 DNA reads as TGTGCCAGCAGCTTATTGAGCGATGAGCAGTTCTTC.